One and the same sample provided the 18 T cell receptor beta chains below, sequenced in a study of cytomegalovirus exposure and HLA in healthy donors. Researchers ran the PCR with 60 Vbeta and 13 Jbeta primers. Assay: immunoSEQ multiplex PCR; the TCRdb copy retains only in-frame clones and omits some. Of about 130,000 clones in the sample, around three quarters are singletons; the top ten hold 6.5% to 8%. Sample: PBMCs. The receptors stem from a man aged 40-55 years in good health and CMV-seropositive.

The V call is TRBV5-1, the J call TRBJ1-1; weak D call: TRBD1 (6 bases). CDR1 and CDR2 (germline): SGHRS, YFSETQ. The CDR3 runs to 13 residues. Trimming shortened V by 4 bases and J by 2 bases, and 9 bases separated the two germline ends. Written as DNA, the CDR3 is TGCGCCAGCAGCGTGGGACAAAACACTGAAGCTTTCTTT. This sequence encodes CASSVGQNTEAFF. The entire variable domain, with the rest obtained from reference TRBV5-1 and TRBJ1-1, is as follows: KAGVTQTPRYLIKTRGQQVTLSCSPISGHRSVSWYQQTPGQGLQFLFEYFSETQRNKGNFPGRFSGRQFSNSRSEMNVSTLELGDSALYLCASSVGQNTEAFFGQGTRLTVV.

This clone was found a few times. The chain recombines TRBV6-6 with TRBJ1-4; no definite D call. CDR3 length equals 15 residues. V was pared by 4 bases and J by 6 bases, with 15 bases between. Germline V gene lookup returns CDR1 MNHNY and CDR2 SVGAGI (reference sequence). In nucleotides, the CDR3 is TGTGCCAGCAGTTCCCCTCAAGAAGCGGATGAAAAACTGTTTTTT. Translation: CASSSPQEADEKLFF.

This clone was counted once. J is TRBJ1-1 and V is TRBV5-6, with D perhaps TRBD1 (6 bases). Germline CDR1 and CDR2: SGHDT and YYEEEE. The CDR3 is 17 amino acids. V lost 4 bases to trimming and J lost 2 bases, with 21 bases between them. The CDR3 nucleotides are TGTGCCAGCAGCCCTGGCGGGGGGCGAAGGGGAAACACTGAAGCTTTCTTT. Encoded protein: CASSPGGGRRGNTEAFF.

In nucleotides, the CDR3 is TGTGCCAGCAGCCAAGCCCAAAAAAACATTCAGTACTTC. Amino acid sequence: CASSQAQKNIQYF. The chain couples TRBV14 to TRBJ2-4; D not certain. The V gene's germline CDR1 is SGHDN and CDR2 FVKESK. Trimming shortened V by 1 base and J by 4 bases, and 5 bases separated the two germline ends. The CDR3 sequence is 13 residues long.

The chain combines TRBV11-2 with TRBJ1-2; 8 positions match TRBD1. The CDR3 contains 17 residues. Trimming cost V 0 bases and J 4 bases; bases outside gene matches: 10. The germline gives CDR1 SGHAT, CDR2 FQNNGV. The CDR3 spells CASSLEGGAGGAYGYTF. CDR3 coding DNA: TGTGCCAGCAGCTTAGAGGGGGGGGCAGGGGGCGCCTATGGCTACACCTTC.

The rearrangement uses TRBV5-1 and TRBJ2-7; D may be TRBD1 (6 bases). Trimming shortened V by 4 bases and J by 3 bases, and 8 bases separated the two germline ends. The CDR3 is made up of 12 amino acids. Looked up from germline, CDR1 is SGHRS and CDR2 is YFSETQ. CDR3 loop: CASSTGHYEQYF. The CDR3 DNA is TGCGCCAGCAGCACGGGACACTACGAGCAGTACTTC.

The CDR3 reads CASSFQNPTDTQYF. The CDR3 nucleotides read TGTGCCAGCAGTTTTCAGAATCCTACAGATACGCAGTATTTT. The gene calls are TRBV27 and TRBJ2-3; D is ambiguous. V was shortened by 3 bases and J by 3 bases, with 10 bases between the two germline ends. CDR1 is MNHEY and CDR2 is SMNVEV in the germline V gene (reference sequence). The CDR3 has 14 amino acids.

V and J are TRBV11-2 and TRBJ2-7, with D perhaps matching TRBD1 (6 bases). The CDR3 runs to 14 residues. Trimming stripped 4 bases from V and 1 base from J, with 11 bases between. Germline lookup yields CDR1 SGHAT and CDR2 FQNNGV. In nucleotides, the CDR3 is TGTGCCAGCAGCTCCTTACAGGGTTCCTACGAGCAGTACTTC. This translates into CASSSLQGSYEQYF.

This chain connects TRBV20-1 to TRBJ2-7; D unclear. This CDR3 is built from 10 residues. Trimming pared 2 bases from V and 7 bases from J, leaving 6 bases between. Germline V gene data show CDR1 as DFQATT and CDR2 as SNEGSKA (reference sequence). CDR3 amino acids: CSARFIEQYF. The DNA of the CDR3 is TGCAGTGCTAGATTTATAGAGCAGTACTTC.

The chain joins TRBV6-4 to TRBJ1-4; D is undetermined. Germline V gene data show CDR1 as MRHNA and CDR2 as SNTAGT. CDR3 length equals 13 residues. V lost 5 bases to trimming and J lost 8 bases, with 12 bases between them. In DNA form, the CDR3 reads TGTGCCAGCAGTCCCTTTTCCGGGGAAAAACTGTTTTTT. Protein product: CASSPFSGEKLFF.

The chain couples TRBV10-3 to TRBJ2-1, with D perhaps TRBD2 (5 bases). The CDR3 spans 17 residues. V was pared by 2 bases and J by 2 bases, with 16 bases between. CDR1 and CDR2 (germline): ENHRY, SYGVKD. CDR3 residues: CAISERPRAETYNEQFF. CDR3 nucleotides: TGTGCCATCAGTGAGAGGCCCCGAGCGGAAACCTACAATGAGCAGTTCTTC.

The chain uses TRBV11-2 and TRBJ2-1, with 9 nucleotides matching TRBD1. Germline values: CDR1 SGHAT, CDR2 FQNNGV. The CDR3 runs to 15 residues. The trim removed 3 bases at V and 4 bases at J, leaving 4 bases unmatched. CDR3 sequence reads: CASSFGTGRYNEQFF. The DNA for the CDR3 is TGTGCCAGCAGCTTTGGGACAGGGAGGTACAATGAGCAGTTCTTC.

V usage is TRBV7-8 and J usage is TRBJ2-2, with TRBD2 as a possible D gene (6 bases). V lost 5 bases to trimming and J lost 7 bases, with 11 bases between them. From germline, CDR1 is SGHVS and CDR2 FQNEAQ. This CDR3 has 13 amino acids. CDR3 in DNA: TGTGCCAGCAGCCCACGGGAGTTCGGGGAGCTGTTTTTT. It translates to CASSPREFGELFF.

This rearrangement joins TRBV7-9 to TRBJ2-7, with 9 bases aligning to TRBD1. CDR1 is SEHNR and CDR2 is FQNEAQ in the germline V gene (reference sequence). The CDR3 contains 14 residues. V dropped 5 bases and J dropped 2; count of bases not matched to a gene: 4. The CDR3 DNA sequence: TGTGCCAGCAGCCCCCGGGACAGGGCCTACGAGCAGTACTTC. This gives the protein CASSPRDRAYEQYF.

The CDR3 DNA sequence: TGTGCCAGCAGCTTAGTGCCACCGGGACTAGCGAGATACGAGCAGTACTTC. Protein sequence: CASSLVPPGLARYEQYF. V is TRBV7-2 and J is TRBJ2-7; 10 bases line up with TRBD2. The CDR3 is made up of 17 amino acids. With 1 base clipped from V and 4 bases from J, the junction kept 10 bases outside the gene matches. CDR1 is SGHTA, CDR2 FQGNSA, per germline.

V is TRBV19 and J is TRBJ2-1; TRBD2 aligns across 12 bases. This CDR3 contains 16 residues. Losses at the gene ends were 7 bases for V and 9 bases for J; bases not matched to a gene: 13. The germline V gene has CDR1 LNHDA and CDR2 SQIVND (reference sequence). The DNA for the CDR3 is TGTGCCAGTACCTCACGGGGGACTAGCGGGTCCAGTGAGCAGTTCTTC. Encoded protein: CASTSRGTSGSSEQFF.

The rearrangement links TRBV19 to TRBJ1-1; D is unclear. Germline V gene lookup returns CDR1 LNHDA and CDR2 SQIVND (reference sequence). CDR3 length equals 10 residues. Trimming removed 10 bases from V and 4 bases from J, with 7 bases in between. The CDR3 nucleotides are TGTGCCACAGTGGCCACTGAAGCTTTCTTT. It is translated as CATVATEAFF.

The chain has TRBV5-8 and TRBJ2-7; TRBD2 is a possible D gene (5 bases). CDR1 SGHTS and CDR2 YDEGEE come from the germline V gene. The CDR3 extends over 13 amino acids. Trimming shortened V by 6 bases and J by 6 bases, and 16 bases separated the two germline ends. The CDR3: CASTRRAGLEQYF. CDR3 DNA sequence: TGTGCCAGCACCCGGCGGGCTGGGCTCGAGCAGTACTTC.